This T cell receptor beta chain originates from a study of hypomethylating agent response in myelodysplastic syndrome (dated by TCRdb to the early 2020s). In the study overall: Patients were treated with the hypomethylating agents azacitidine (8 of 11) or decitabine (3 of 11). The cohort was composed of several male and 2 female myelodysplastic syndrome patients. Patients had a mean age of about 78 +/- 6.2 years, and a diploid cytogenetic profile was the most common. The mutation found most frequently was TET2, which appeared in about 50% of the 11 patients. Six or seven patients responded with complete response or hematologic improvement, and about five patients were non-responders. Complete response or hematologic improvement counted as response, and patients meeting neither criterion were classed as non-responders. Summary of the overall study and its limitations: Novel clonotypes emerged more often in responders, while non-responders showed more contracted clonotypes after treatment. Only 10 or so patients were analyzed, so the cohort was small. Whether the shared GLIPH2 clusters possibly recognize novel MDS antigens was not confirmed and still needs to be tested experimentally. Healthy control donors were not age-matched to MDS patients, which could have impacted the MDS versus healthy comparison. After hypomethylating agent treatment, no significant change in richness, rarefaction diversity or clonality was seen, either across all patients or within response groups.

The method was the immunoSEQ multiplex PCR assay. Each sample was run at survey resolution as two replicates of roughly 200 ng apiece, for a total of roughly 400 ng of DNA. Rearranged TCRB sequences in genomic DNA were detected with the hsTCRB kit, which uses multiplex PCR primers directed at V and J genes. In the first PCR, the CDR3 region was amplified for around 31 cycles with the QIAGEN Multiplex PCR Kit. Sample barcodes and Illumina adapters were added to each replicate in a roughly 8-cycle second PCR. Pooled libraries were quantified using a QuantStudio 6 and the KAPA library quantification kit. Approximately 16 pM of pooled libraries was sequenced on an Illumina MiSeq using 156-cycle single-end reads plus a 15-cycle index read. Turning to the authors' computational methods: Of 168,753 unique clonotypes, 1.5% to 2% were flagged by VDJdb annotation as previously reported viral-epitope-specific clonotypes. The immunoSEQ Data Assistant and immunoSEQ Analyzer converted raw reads into normalized, annotated TCRB repertoires. Clonotypes were analyzed with BioAnalyzer and version 0.6.5 of the immunarch R package. Before richness was estimated, every repertoire was downsampled to match the clone count of the smallest repertoire. Fisher's exact tests classified clonotypes as expanded, contracted or novel, with novel meaning zero frequency before treatment. Significantly changed CDR3 beta sequences were clustered with GLIPH2 at simulation_depth=1000 and kmer_min_depth=3, and CDR3s shorter than five residues were left out. TCRdb holds this immuneACCESS table with in-frame rearrangements only. Some clones are missing; in checked studies, unresolved V genes explain under half, and the rest has no known cause. For V, J and clone size, that table is used; D and trimming come from the DNA. Across this sample there are about 960 clones, with 80% to 85% seen only once. Of the sample, around 29% falls within the top ten clones.

Notes on this clone: Its antigen is not yet known. No much larger clonotype is one base removed from it; base qualities were not supplied.

CDR1 and CDR2, looked up from the germline V gene (reference sequence), are GTSNPN and SVGIG. The CDR3 spans 14 residues, from the cysteine through the phenylalanine. Solely the CDR3 DNA is kept, with 42 bases framed from the first base. The junction shows trimming of 3 bases on V and 0 bases on J, and the gene matches do not reach 0 bases of it. Bulk bone marrow was analyzed without sorting T-cell subsets. Immunosequencing of the TCR beta CDR3 regions was performed on bone marrow from about a dozen myelodysplastic syndrome patients before and after hypomethylating agent therapy. To track the repertoire longitudinally, every patient provided one baseline bone marrow along with two to three bone marrows taken at different post-treatment timepoints. Genomic DNA was isolated from whole bone marrow, and DNA quality was assessed with TapeStation, NanoDrop OneC and PicoGreen assays.

This chain is built from TRBV30 and TRBJ1-5; TRBD1 aligns with 9 central bases. The sequences come from bone marrow, collected before or after starting hypomethylating agent treatment for myelodysplastic syndrome (not recorded which). This TCR was recovered from a human donor with myelodysplastic syndrome. The nucleotides read TGTGCCTGGAGGGGACAGGGTAGCAATCAGCCCCAGCATTTT. Its amino acids are CAWRGQGSNQPQHF.